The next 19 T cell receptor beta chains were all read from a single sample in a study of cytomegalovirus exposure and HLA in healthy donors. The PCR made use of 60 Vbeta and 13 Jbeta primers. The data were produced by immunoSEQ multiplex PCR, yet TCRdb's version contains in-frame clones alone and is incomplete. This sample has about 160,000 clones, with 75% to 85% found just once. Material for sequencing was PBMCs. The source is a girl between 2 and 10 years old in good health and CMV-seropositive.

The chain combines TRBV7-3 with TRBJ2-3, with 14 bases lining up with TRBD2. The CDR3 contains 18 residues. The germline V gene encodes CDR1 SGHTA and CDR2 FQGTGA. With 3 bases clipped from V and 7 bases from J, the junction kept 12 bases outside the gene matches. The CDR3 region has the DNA TGTGCCAGCAGCTTCGGACTAGCGGGAGGCCTTGAAAGGCATACGCAGTATTTT. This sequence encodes CASSFGLAGGLERHTQYF.

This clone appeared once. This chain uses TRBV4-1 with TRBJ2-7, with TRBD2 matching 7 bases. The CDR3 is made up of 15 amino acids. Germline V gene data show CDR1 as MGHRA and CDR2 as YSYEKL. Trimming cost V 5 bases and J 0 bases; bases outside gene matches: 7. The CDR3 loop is CASSGSGGSSYEQYF. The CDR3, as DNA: TGCGCCAGCAGCGGGTCGGGCGGGAGCTCCTACGAGCAGTACTTC.

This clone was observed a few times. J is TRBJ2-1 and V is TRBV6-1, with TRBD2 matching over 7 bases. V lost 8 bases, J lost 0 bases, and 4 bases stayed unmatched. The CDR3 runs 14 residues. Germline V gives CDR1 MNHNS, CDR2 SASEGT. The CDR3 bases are TGTGCCAGCCGACTAGCTAGCTCCTACAATGAGCAGTTCTTC. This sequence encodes CASRLASSYNEQFF.

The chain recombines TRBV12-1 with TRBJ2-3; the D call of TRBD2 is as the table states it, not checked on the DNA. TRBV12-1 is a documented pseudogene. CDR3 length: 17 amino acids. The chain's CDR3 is CASSFLLSSLEWDTQYF. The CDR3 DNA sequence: TGTGCCAGCAGCTTTTTGTTAAGTAGCCTGGAGTGGGATACGCAGTATTTT.

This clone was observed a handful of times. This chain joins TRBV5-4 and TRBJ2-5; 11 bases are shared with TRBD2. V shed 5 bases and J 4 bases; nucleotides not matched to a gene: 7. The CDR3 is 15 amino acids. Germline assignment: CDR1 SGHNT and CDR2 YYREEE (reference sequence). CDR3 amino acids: CASRPLLAGAETQYF. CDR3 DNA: TGTGCCAGCAGACCCTTACTAGCGGGAGCAGAGACCCAGTACTTC.

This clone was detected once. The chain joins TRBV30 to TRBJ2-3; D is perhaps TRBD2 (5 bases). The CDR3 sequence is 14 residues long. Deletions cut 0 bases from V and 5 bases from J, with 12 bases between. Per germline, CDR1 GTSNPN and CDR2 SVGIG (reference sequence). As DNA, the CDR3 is TGTGCCTGGAGTGTGCGAGGGAGAGGAGATACGCAGTATTTT. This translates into CAWSVRGRGDTQYF.

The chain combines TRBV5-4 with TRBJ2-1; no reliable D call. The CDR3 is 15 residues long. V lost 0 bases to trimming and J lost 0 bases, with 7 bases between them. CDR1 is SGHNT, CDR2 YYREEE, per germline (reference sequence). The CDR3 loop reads CASSLEPSSYNEQFF. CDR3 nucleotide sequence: TGTGCCAGCAGCTTGGAACCGAGCTCCTACAATGAGCAGTTCTTC.

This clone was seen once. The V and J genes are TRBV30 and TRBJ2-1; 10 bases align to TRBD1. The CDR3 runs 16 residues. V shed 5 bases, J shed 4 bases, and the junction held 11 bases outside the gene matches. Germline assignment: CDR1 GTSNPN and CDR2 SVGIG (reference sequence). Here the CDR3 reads CAWVGRDRGPYNEQFF. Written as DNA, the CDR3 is TGTGCCTGGGTGGGCCGGGACAGGGGACCTTACAATGAGCAGTTCTTC. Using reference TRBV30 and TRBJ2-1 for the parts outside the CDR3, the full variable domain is SQTIHQWPATLVQPVGSPLSLECTVEGTSNPNLYWYRQAAGRGLQLLFYSVGIGQISSEVPQNLSASRPQDRQFILSSKKLLLSDSGFYLCAWVGRDRGPYNEQFFGPGTRLTVL.

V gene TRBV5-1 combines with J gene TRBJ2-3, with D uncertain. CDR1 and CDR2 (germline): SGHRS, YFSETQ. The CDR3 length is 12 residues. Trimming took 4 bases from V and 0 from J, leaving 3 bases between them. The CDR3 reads CASSPSTDTQYF. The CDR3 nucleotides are TGCGCCAGCAGCCCTAGCACAGATACGCAGTATTTT. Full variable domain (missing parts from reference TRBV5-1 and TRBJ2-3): KAGVTQTPRYLIKTRGQQVTLSCSPISGHRSVSWYQQTPGQGLQFLFEYFSETQRNKGNFPGRFSGRQFSNSRSEMNVSTLELGDSALYLCASSPSTDTQYFGPGTRLTVL.

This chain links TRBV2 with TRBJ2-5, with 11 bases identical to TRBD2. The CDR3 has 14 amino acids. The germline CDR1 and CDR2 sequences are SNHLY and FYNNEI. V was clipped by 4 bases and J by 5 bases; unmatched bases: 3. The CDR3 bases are TGTGCCAGCAGTGTGGCTAGCGGGAGGGAGACCCAGTACTTC. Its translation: CASSVASGRETQYF.

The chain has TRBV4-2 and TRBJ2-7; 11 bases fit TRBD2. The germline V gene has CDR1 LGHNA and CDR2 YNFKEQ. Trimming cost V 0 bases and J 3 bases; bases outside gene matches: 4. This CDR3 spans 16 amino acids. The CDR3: CASSQEGGLAVYEQYF. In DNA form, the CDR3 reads TGTGCCAGCAGCCAAGAAGGGGGACTAGCGGTCTACGAGCAGTACTTC.

This CDR3 reads CASIPYGRMLETQYF. The CDR3 region has the DNA TGTGCCAGCATCCCTTACGGGAGGATGTTAGAGACCCAGTACTTC. The V and J genes are TRBV7-9 and TRBJ2-5, with TRBD2 matching over 7 bases. Trimming at V came to 7 bases and at J to 4 bases, leaving 12 bases not matched to a gene. CDR3 length: 15 residues. Germline lookup yields CDR1 SEHNR and CDR2 FQNEAQ (reference sequence).

DNA of the CDR3: TGCGCCAGCAGCTGGGGACTAGCTGCCGGGGAGCTGTTTTTT. This encodes CASSWGLAAGELFF. The chain carries TRBV5-1 and TRBJ2-2; 9 nucleotides line up with TRBD2. The ends lost 3 bases at V and 6 bases at J; junction bases unmatched: 3. CDR3 size: 14 residues. Germline CDR1 reads SGHRS; CDR2 reads YFSETQ. Drawing the rest from reference TRBV5-1 and TRBJ2-2, the complete variable domain is KAGVTQTPRYLIKTRGQQVTLSCSPISGHRSVSWYQQTPGQGLQFLFEYFSETQRNKGNFPGRFSGRQFSNSRSEMNVSTLELGDSALYLCASSWGLAAGELFFGEGSRLTVL.

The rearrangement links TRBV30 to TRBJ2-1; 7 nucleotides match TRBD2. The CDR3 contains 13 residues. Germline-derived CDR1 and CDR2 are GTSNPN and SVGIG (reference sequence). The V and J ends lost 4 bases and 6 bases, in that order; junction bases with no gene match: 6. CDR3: CAWNGLAGNEQFF. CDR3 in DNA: TGTGCCTGGAACGGGTTAGCGGGCAATGAGCAGTTCTTC. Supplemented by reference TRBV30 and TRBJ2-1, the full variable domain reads SQTIHQWPATLVQPVGSPLSLECTVEGTSNPNLYWYRQAAGRGLQLLFYSVGIGQISSEVPQNLSASRPQDRQFILSSKKLLLSDSGFYLCAWNGLAGNEQFFGPGTRLTVL.

The CDR3 region is CASSQERRVETQYF. As DNA, the CDR3 is TGCGCCAGCAGCCAAGAGCGCAGGGTGGAGACCCAGTACTTC. The rearrangement uses TRBV4-1 and TRBJ2-5; a weak D match, TRBD1 (5 bases). With 0 bases removed from V and 5 bases from J, the gap between germline ends came to 10 bases. Germline lookup yields CDR1 MGHRA and CDR2 YSYEKL. The CDR3 extends over 14 amino acids.

The CDR3 spells CASSLTTAGDYEQYF. CDR3 nucleotide sequence: TGCGCCAGCAGCCTAACGACGGCGGGAGACTACGAGCAGTACTTC. The chain carries TRBV4-1 and TRBJ2-7; 7 bases match TRBD2. The V gene end was trimmed by 4 bases and the J gene end by 3 bases; junction bases not matched to a gene: 9. This CDR3 spans 15 amino acids. CDR1 and CDR2 from the germline V gene are MGHRA and YSYEKL.

The CDR3 DNA follows: TGTGCCAGCAGCTTAAGAGGCGTAGGGGACAATGAGCAGTTCTTC. This gives the protein CASSLRGVGDNEQFF. The chain has TRBV7-3 and TRBJ2-1; D is possibly TRBD1 (5 bases). The germline CDR1 and CDR2 sequences are SGHTA and FQGTGA. This CDR3 has 15 amino acids. V lost 1 base to trimming and J lost 5 bases, with 12 bases between them.

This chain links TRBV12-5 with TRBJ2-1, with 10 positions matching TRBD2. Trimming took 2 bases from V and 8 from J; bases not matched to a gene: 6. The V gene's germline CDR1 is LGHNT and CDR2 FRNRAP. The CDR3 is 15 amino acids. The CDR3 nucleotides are TGTGCTAGTGGTTTGCTGGCTAGCGGGAGCCATGAGCAGTTCTTC. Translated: CASGLLASGSHEQFF.

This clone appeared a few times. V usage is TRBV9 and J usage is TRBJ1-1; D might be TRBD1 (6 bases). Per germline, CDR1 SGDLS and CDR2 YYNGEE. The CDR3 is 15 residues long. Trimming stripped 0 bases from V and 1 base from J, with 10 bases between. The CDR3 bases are TGTGCCAGCAGCGTAGGGGGGCAGGCGAACACTGAAGCTTTCTTT. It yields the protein CASSVGGQANTEAFF.